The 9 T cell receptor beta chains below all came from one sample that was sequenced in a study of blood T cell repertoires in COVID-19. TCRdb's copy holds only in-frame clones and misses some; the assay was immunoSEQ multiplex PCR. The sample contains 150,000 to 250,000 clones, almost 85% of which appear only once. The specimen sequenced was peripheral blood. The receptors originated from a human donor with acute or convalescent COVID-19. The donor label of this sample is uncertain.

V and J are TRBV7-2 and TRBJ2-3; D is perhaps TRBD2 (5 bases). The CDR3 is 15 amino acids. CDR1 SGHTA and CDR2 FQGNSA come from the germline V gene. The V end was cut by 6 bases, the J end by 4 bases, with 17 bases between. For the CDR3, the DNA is TGTGCCAGCAGATTAACCCCCGGGGTAGCAGATACGCAGTATTTT. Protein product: CASRLTPGVADTQYF.

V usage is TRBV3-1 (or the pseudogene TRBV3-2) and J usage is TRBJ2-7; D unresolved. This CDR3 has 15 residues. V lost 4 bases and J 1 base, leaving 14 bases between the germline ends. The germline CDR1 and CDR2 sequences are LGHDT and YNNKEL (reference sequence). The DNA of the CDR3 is TGTGCCAGCAGCCCATTAGCAAGTTTTTCCTACGAGCAGTACTTC. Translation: CASSPLASFSYEQYF.

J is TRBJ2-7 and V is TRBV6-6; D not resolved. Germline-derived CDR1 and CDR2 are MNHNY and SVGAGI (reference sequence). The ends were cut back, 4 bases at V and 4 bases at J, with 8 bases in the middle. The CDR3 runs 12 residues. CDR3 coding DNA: TGTGCCAGCAGTTCTCGACAATACGAGCAGTACTTC. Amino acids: CASSSRQYEQYF.

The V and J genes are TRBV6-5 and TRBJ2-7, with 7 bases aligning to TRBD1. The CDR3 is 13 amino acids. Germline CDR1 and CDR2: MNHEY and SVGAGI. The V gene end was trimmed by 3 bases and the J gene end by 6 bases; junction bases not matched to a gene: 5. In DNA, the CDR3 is TGTGCCAGCAGTTATAGACAGGGTTCCGAGCAGTACTTC. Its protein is CASSYRQGSEQYF.

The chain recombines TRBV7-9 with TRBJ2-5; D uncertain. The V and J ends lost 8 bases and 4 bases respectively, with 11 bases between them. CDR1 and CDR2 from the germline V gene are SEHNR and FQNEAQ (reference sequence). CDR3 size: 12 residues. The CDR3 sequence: CASGQRRETQYF. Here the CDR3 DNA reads TGTGCCAGCGGGCAAAGGCGAGAGACCCAGTACTTC.

This CDR3 reads CASSLGGQGGYGYTF. The CDR3 bases are TGCGCCAGCAGCTTGGGTGGACAGGGAGGCTATGGCTACACCTTC. V is TRBV5-1 and J is TRBJ1-2; the match to TRBD1 covers 8 bases. The germline CDR1 and CDR2 sequences are SGHRS and YFSETQ. V lost 0 bases and J lost 4; bases outside the gene matches: 5. The CDR3 runs 15 residues.

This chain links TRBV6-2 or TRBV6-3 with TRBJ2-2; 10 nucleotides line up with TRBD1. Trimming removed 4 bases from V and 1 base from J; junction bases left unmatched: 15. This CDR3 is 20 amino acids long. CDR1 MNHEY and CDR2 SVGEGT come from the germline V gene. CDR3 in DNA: TGTGCCAGCAGTTCTCGGGACAGGGGTGTTAGCGGGAAGAACACCGGGGAGCTGTTTTTT. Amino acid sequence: CASSSRDRGVSGKNTGELFF.

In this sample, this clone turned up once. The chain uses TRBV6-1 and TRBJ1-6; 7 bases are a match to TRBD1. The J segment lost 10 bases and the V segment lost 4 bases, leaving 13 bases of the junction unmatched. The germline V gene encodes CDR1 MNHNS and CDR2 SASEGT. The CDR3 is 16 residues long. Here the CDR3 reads CASSVYRQGGGSPLHF. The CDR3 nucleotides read TGTGCCAGCAGTGTCTACCGACAGGGAGGTGGGTCACCCCTCCACTTT.

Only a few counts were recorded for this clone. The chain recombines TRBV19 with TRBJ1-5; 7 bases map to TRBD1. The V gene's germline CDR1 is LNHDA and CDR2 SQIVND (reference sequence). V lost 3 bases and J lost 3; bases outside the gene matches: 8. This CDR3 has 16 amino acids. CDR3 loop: CASSMAVGTVNQPQHF. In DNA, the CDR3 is TGTGCCAGTAGTATGGCCGTTGGGACAGTCAATCAGCCCCAGCATTTT.